This is a list of T cell receptor beta chains from one sample in a study of blood T cells in healthy people across ages. TCRdb independently ran MiXCR on the 5' RACE reads; one entry per CDR3 protein. Among around 900,000 distinct CDR3 sequences listed, 29% were seen once. Sequenced input: blood. Receptors were obtained from a woman older than 75 in good health. CDR3s leave out the opening cysteine and the closing phenylalanine or tryptophan.

J gene: TRBJ1-1; V gene: TRBV12-3/TRBV12-4; CDR3 protein: ASSTRLSYTEAF
J gene: TRBJ1-3; V gene: TRBV5-1; CDR3 protein: ASSLRTDSGNTIY
J gene: .; V gene: TRBV28; CDR3 protein: ASSHPGRPREQY
J gene: TRBJ2-5; V gene: TRBV7-2; CDR3 protein: ASSLVAGAPY
J gene: TRBJ2-3; V gene: TRBV3-1; CDR3 protein: AGSHRTAFTDTQY
J gene: .; V gene: TRBV7-2; CDR3 protein: ASSLDHGPYNEQY
J gene: TRBJ2-3; V gene: TRBV7-2; CDR3 protein: ASSIKRGGGSDTQY
J gene: TRBJ1-2; V gene: TRBV4-3; CDR3 protein: ASSQFVDRADYGYT
J gene: TRBJ1-6; V gene: TRBV7-2; CDR3 protein: ASSLDAPWTLH
J gene: TRBJ1-5; V gene: TRBV2; CDR3 protein: ASKGRRNQPQH
J gene: TRBJ2-5; V gene: TRBV14; CDR3 protein: ASSQDKEAQY
J gene: .; V gene: TRBV19; CDR3 protein: AGSIASGDEQY
J gene: TRBJ1-2; V gene: TRBV11-2; CDR3 protein: ASSPGGGNYGYT
J gene: TRBJ1-6; V gene: TRBV7-2; CDR3 protein: ASSVSRRGNSPLH
J gene: TRBJ2-7; V gene: TRBV27; CDR3 protein: ASSPLGGVYEQY
J gene: TRBJ2-7; V gene: TRBV15; CDR3 protein: ATSRDRDRGAYEQY
J gene: TRBJ2-7; V gene: TRBV12-3/TRBV12-4; CDR3 protein: ASSPRGSDYEQY
J gene: TRBJ2-7; V gene: TRBV6-1; CDR3 protein: ASSDGQGVVYEQY
J gene: TRBJ1-2; V gene: TRBV12-3/TRBV12-4; CDR3 protein: ASGNPGFDGYT
J gene: TRBJ2-2; V gene: TRBV5-1; CDR3 protein: ASSYSVQGRFGTGELF
J gene: TRBJ2-7; V gene: TRBV20-1; CDR3 protein: SARDGTSGGSYEQY
J gene: TRBJ2-1; V gene: TRBV6-5; CDR3 protein: ASSSMGANEQF
J gene: TRBJ1-6; V gene: TRBV10-3; CDR3 protein: AISESLSYNSPLH
J gene: TRBJ1-5; V gene: TRBV28; CDR3 protein: ASSSGTGGAYCNQPQH
J gene: TRBJ2-7; V gene: TRBV27; CDR3 protein: ASSLSRGLHYEQY
J gene: TRBJ2-7; V gene: TRBV5-5; CDR3 protein: ASSLLAGTVYEQY
J gene: TRBJ2-1; V gene: TRBV3-1; CDR3 protein: ASSQAGFQNEQF